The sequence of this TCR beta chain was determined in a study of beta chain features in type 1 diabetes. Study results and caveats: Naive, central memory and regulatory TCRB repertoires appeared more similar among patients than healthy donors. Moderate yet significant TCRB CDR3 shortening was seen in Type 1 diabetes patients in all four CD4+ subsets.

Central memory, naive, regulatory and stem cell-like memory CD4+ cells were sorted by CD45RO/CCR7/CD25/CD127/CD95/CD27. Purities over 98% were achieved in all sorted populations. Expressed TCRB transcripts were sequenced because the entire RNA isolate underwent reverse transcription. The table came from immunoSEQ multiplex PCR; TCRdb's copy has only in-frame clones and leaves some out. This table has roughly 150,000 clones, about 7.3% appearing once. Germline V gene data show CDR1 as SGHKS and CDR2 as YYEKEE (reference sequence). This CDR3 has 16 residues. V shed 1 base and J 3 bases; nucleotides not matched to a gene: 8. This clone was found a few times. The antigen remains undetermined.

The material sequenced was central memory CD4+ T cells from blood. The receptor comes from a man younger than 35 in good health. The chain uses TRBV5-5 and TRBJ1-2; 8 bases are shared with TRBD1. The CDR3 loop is CASSLRTGRVDYGYTF. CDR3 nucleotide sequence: TGTGCCAGCAGCTTGCGGACAGGGAGGGTGGACTATGGCTACACCTTC.